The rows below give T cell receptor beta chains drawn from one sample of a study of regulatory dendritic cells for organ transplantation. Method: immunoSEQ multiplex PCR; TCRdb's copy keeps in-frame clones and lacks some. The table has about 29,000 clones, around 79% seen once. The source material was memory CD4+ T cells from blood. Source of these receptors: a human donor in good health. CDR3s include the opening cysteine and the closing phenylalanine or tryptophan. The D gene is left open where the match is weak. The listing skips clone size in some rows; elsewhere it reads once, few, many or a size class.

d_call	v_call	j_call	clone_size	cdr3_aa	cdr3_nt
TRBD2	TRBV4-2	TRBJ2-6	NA	CASSQEAGSGANVLTF	TGTGCCAGCAGCCAAGAAGCGGGGTCTGGGGCCAACGTCCTGACTTTC
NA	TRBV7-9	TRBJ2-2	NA	CASSSGLVTGELFF	TGTGCCAGCAGCTCGGGACTCGTCACCGGGGAGCTGTTTTTT
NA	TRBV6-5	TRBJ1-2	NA	CASSSTPDGSTGYTF	TGTGCCAGCAGTTCTACACCCGACGGGAGCACAGGCTACACCTTC
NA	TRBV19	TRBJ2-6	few	CASSIDPGSGANVLTF	TGTGCCAGTAGTATAGACCCGGGCTCTGGGGCCAACGTCCTGACTTTC
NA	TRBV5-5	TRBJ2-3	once	CASSLLGLATLFTDTQYF	TGTGCCAGCAGCTTGTTGGGGCTAGCTACTTTATTCACAGATACGCAGTATTTT
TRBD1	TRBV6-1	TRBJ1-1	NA	CASSVQGAHTEAFF	TGTGCCAGCAGTGTTCAGGGGGCGCATACTGAAGCTTTCTTT
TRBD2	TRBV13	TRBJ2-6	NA	CASSPRETGANVLTF	TGTGCCAGCAGCCCGCGGGAGACTGGGGCCAACGTCCTGACTTTC
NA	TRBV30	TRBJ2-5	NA	CAWFSGDTAYF	TGTGCCTGGTTCTCTGGGGACACCGCTTACTTC
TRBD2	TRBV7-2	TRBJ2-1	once	CASRQSGGAGFNEQFF	TGTGCCAGCAGACAAAGCGGGGGGGCCGGGTTTAATGAGCAGTTCTTC
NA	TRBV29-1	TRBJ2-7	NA	CSVVEGVEVNEQYF	TGCAGCGTTGTTGAGGGAGTGGAGGTGAACGAGCAGTACTTC
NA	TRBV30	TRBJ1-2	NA	CAWIRGAGPGNGYTF	TGTGCCTGGATTCGAGGGGCCGGGCCCGGGAATGGCTACACCTTC
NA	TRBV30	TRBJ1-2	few	CAWTGTSLYTLF	TGTGCCTGGACCGGGACTTCTCTTTATACTCTCTTC
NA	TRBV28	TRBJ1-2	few	CASSLHHRRDLHGYTF	TGTGCCAGCAGTTTGCACCACCGTCGAGACCTACATGGCTACACCTTC
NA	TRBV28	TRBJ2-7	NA	CASSFPFSTVSSYEQYF	TGTGCCAGCAGTTTCCCATTTTCGACGGTGAGCTCCTACGAGCAGTACTTC
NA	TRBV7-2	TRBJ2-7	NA	CASSLRGNYEQYF	TGTGCCAGCAGTTTAAGGGGGAATTACGAGCAGTACTTC
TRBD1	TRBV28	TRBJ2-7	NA	CASSLSGGGYEQYF	TGTGCCAGCAGTTTATCAGGGGGTGGGTACGAGCAGTACTTC
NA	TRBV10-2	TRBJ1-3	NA	CASSESQIGNTIYF	TGCGCCAGCAGTGAGTCTCAAATTGGAAACACCATATATTTT
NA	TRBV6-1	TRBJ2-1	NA	CASTLQGSYNEQFF	TGTGCCAGCACCCTTCAGGGGTCCTACAATGAGCAGTTCTTC
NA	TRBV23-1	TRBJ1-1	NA	CASSQFRSRDTEAFF	TGCGCCAGCAGTCAATTCAGGAGCAGGGACACTGAAGCTTTCTTT
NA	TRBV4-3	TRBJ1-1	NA	CASSQGGRTEAFF	TGCGCCAGCAGCCAAGGCGGGCGCACTGAAGCTTTCTTT
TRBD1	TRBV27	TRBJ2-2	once	CASRQGQGGAGELFF	TGTGCCAGCCGACAGGGACAGGGTGGAGCCGGGGAGCTGTTTTTT
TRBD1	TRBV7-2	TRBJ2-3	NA	CASSSDREDTQYF	TGTGCCAGCAGCTCCGACAGGGAAGATACGCAGTATTTT